The T cell receptor beta chain described here comes from a study of beta chain features in type 1 diabetes. Every bit of the isolated RNA underwent reverse transcription, so sequencing read expressed TCRB transcripts. Sequencing was performed with immunoSEQ multiplex PCR; in TCRdb, only in-frame clones are kept and a portion is missing. The sample records hundreds of thousands of clones, about 16% being singletons. General study findings and limits: Patients with type 1 diabetes showed fewer VDJ junction insertions and more deletions.

A word on this clone: Its specificity is not known.

Cell sorting via CD45RO/CCR7/CD25/CD127/CD95/CD27 was performed to obtain CD4+ naive, central memory, regulatory and stem cell-like memory cells. The sequence came from a man in his late teens or twenties in good health. The sequenced sample was naive CD4+ T cells from blood.

The CDR3 DNA reads as TGTGCCAGCAGTTACCCAGGGAGTTCCACAGATACGCAGTATTTT. Encoded protein: CASSYPGSSTDTQYF. V usage is TRBV6-5 and J usage is TRBJ2-3; perhaps D is TRBD1 or TRBD2 (5 bases each). V lost 2 bases to trimming and J lost 2 bases, with 11 bases between them. Germline-derived CDR1 and CDR2 are MNHEY and SVGAGI. This CDR3 contains 15 residues.